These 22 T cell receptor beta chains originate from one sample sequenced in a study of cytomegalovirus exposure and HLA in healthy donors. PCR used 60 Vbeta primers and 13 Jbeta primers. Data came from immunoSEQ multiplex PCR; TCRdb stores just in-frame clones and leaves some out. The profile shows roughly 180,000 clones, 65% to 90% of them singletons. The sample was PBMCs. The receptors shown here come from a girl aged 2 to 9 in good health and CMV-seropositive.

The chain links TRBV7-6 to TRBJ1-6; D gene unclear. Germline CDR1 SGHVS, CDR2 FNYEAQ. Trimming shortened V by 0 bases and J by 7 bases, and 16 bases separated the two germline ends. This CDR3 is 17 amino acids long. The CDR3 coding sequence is TGTGCCAGCAGCTTAGCTTCGTTCGGGGAACGGAATTCACCCCTCCACTTT. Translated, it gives CASSLASFGERNSPLHF.

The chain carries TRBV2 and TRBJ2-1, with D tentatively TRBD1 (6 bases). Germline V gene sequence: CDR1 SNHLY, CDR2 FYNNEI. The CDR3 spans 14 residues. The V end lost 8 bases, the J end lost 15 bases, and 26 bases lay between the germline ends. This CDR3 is CASLSISRGPDAFF. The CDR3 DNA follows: TGTGCCAGCCTCTCGATCTCCAGGGGCCCGGACGCGTTCTTC.

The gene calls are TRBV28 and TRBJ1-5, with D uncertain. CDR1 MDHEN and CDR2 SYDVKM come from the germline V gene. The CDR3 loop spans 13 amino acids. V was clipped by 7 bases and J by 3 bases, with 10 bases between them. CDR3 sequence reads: CASIGRVNQPQHF. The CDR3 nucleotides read TGTGCCAGCATCGGGAGGGTCAATCAGCCCCAGCATTTT.

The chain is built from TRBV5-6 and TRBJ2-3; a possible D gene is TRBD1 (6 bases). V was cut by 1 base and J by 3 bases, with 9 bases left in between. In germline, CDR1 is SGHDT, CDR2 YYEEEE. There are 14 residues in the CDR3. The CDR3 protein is CASSLIQGTDTQYF. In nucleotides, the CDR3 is TGTGCCAGCAGCTTGATCCAGGGGACAGATACGCAGTATTTT. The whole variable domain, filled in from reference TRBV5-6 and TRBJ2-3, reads DAGVTQSPTHLIKTRGQQVTLRCSPKSGHDTVSWYQQALGQGPQFIFQYYEEEERQRGNFPDRFSGHQFPNYSSELNVNALLLGDSALYLCASSLIQGTDTQYFGPGTRLTVL.

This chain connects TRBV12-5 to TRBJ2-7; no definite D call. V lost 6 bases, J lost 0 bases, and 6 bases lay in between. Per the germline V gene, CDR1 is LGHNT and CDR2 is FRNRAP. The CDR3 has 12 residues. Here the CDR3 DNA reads TGTGCTAGTGGACGGAGCTCCTACGAGCAGTACTTC. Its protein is CASGRSSYEQYF.

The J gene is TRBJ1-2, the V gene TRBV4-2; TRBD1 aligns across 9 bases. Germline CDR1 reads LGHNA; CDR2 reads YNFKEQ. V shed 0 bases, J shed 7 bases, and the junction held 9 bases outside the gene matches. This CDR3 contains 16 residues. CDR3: CASSQEPHRGQVGYTF. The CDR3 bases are TGTGCCAGCAGCCAAGAACCCCACAGGGGGCAAGTTGGCTACACCTTC.

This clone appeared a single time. The CDR3 DNA reads as TGTGCCAGCAGTGGGACAACCCCCCGGGGTTCACCCCTCCACTTT. It codes for CASSGTTPRGSPLHF. This rearrangement joins TRBV6-6 to TRBJ1-6; a weak D match, TRBD1 (6 bases). Trimming left V 5 bases short and J 9 bases short, with 17 bases between. CDR3 size: 15 residues. CDR1 MNHNY and CDR2 SVGAGI come from the germline V gene (reference sequence).

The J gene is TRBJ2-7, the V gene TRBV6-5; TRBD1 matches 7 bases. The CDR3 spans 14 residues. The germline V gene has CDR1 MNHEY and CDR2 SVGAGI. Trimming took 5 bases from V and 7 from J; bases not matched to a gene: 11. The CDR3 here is CASSPQGTKGEQYF. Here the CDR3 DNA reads TGTGCCAGCAGTCCACAGGGGACAAAGGGTGAGCAGTACTTC.

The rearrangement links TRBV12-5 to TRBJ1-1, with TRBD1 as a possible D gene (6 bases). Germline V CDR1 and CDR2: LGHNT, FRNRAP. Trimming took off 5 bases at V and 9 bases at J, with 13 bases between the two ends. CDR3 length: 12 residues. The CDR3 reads CASGLNGGKAFF. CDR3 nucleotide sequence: TGTGCTAGTGGTCTGAATGGGGGCAAAGCTTTCTTT.

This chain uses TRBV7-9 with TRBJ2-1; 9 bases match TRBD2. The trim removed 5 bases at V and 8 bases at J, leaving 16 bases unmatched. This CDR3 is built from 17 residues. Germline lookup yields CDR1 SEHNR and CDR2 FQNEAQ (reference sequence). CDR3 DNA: TGTGCCAGCAGCCCCCTAAGCGGGAGGTTGAACGGGGATGAGCAGTTCTTC. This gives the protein CASSPLSGRLNGDEQFF.

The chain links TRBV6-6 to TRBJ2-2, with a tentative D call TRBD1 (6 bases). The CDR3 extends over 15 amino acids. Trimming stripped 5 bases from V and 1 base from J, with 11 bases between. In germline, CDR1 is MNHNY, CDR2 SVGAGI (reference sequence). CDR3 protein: CASSRTTGNTGELFF. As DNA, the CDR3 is TGTGCCAGCAGTCGAACGACAGGGAACACCGGGGAGCTGTTTTTT.

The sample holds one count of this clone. Written as DNA, the CDR3 is TGTGCCAGCAGTGTCAACAGCTGCGAGCAGTACTTC. Encoded protein: CASSVNSCEQYF. The V gene is TRBV6-1, the J gene TRBJ2-7; unclear D gene. This CDR3 is 12 amino acids long. Germline values: CDR1 MNHNS, CDR2 SASEGT. With 4 bases removed from V and 6 bases from J, the gap between germline ends came to 10 bases.

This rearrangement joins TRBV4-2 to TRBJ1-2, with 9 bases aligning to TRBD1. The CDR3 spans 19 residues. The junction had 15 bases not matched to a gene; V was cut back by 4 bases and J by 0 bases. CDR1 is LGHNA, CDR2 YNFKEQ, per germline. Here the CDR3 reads CASSRLTPGQGRPNYGYTF. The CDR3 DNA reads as TGTGCCAGCAGCCGGCTGACTCCGGGACAGGGAAGGCCTAACTATGGCTACACCTTC.

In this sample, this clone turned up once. CDR3 loop: CASSGTTGAYNQPQHF. In nucleotides, the CDR3 is TGCGCCAGCAGTGGAACGACAGGGGCGTACAATCAGCCCCAGCATTTT. V is TRBV10-1 and J is TRBJ1-5; the match to TRBD1 covers 8 bases. CDR3 length: 16 residues. Germline V CDR1 and CDR2: WNHNN, SYGVQD (reference sequence). The V segment lost 4 bases and the J segment 3 bases; nucleotides outside the gene matches: 8.

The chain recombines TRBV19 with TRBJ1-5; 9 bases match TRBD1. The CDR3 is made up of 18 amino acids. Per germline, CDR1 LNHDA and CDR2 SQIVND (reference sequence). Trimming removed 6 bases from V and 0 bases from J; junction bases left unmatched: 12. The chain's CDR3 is CASRPGQGRRYSNQPQHF. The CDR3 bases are TGTGCCAGTAGGCCAGGACAGGGGAGGAGGTATAGCAATCAGCCCCAGCATTTT.

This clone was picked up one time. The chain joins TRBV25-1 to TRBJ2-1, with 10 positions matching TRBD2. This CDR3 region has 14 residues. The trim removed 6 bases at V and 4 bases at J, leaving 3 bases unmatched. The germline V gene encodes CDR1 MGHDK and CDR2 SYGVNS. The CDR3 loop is CASRGLADYNEQFF. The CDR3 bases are TGTGCCAGCAGAGGACTAGCGGATTACAATGAGCAGTTCTTC. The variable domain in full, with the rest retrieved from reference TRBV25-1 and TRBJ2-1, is EADIYQTPRYLVIGTGKKITLECSQTMGHDKMYWYQQDPGMELHLIHYSYGVNSTEKGDLSSESTVSRIRTEHFPLTLESARPSHTSQYLCASRGLADYNEQFFGPGTRLTVL.

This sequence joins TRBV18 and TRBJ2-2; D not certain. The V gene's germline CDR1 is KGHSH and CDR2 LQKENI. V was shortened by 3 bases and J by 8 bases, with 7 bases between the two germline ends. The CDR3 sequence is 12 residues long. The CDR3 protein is CASSPEFGELFF. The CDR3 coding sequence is TGTGCCAGCTCACCCGAGTTTGGGGAGCTGTTTTTT.

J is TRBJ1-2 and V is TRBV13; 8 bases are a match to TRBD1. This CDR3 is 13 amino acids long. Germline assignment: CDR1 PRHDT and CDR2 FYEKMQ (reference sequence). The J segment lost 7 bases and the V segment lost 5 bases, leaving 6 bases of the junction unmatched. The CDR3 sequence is CASSLGQGGGYTF. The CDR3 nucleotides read TGTGCCAGCAGCCTCGGACAGGGTGGTGGCTACACCTTC.

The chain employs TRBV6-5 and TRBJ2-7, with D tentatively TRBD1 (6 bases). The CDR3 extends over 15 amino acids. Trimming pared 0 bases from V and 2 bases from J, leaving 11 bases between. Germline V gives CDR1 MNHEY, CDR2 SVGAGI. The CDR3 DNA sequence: TGTGCCAGCAGTTACTCGAGGGACATTACCTACGAGCAGTACTTC. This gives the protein CASSYSRDITYEQYF.

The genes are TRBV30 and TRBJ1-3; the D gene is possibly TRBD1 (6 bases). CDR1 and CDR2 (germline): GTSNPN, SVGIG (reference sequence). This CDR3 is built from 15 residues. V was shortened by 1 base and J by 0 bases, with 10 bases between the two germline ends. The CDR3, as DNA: TGTGCCTGGAGTGCAGGGACATTCTCTGGAAACACCATATATTTT. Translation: CAWSAGTFSGNTIYF.

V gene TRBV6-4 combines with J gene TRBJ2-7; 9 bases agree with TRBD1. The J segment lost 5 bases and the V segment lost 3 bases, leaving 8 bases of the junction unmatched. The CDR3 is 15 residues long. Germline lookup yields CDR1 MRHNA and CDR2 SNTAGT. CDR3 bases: TGTGCCAGCAGTGAGGGACAGGGCAAACCCCACGAGCAGTACTTC. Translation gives CASSEGQGKPHEQYF.

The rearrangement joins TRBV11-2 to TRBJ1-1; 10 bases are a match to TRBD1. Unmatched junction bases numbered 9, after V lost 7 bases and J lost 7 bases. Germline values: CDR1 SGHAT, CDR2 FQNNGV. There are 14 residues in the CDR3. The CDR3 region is CASTHDRGQGEAFF. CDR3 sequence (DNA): TGTGCCAGCACCCACGACAGGGGGCAGGGTGAAGCTTTCTTT.